The 13 T cell receptor beta chains below were found in one sample sequenced in a study of control samples from healthy donors and cancer patients. Only in-frame clones appear in the TCRdb table, and some are missing; sequencing was by immunoSEQ multiplex PCR. The sample yields tens of thousands of clones, around 89% seen once. The source material was PBMCs. The source of these receptors is a man between 60 and 75 years old with colorectal cancer.

The gene calls are TRBV5-4 and TRBJ2-3, with 7 nucleotides matching TRBD2. Looked up from germline, CDR1 is SGHNT and CDR2 is YYREEE (reference sequence). This CDR3 has 14 amino acids. The junction had 10 bases not matched to a gene; V was cut back by 4 bases and J by 8 bases. CDR3 sequence reads: CASSPERAGSTQYF. The CDR3 DNA is TGTGCCAGCAGCCCGGAACGAGCGGGGTCTACGCAGTATTTT.

This rearrangement joins TRBV10-3 to TRBJ2-3, with 15 bases fitting TRBD2. CDR3 size: 19 residues. Germline V gives CDR1 ENHRY, CDR2 SYGVKD. V was clipped by 4 bases and J by 0 bases; unmatched bases: 8. CDR3 in amino acids: CAISARGTSGGNSTDTQYF. The CDR3 DNA reads TGTGCCATCAGTGCACGGGGGACTAGCGGGGGGAATAGCACAGATACGCAGTATTTT.

CDR3 in DNA: TGTGCCAGCAGCCCCACCGGACTAGCGGGGGGGCCAGGTGAGCAGTTCTTC. Translated: CASSPTGLAGGPGEQFF. The rearrangement links TRBV7-9 to TRBJ2-1; 15 nucleotides align to TRBD2. This CDR3 spans 17 amino acids. Unmatched junction bases numbered 11, after V lost 5 bases and J lost 9 bases. Germline V gene data show CDR1 as SEHNR and CDR2 as FQNEAQ (reference sequence).

The chain uses TRBV13 and TRBJ2-1, with 7 nucleotides matching TRBD2. The CDR3 runs to 16 residues. Germline CDR1 and CDR2: PRHDT and FYEKMQ (reference sequence). V dropped 2 bases and J dropped 5; count of bases not matched to a gene: 9. The CDR3 loop is CASSLLGGWKDNEQFF. CDR3 DNA: TGTGCCAGCAGCTTACTGGGGGGGTGGAAAGACAATGAGCAGTTCTTC.

The genes are TRBV6-1 and TRBJ2-7, with TRBD2 as a possible D gene (5 bases). The V gene lost 3 bases and the J gene lost 3 bases, with 15 bases spanning the gap. The germline gives CDR1 MNHNS, CDR2 SASEGT. The CDR3 loop spans 15 amino acids. Written as DNA, the CDR3 is TGTGCCAGCAGTGAGCGCCGGGGAGTCTTCTACGAGCAGTACTTC. Amino acids: CASSERRGVFYEQYF.

This rearrangement joins TRBV4-3 to TRBJ2-7; 10 nucleotides line up with TRBD2. CDR1 LGHNA and CDR2 YSLEER come from the germline V gene. Trimming removed 4 bases from V and 5 bases from J; junction bases left unmatched: 11. CDR3 size: 16 residues. CDR3 residues: CASSPGSSGGGHEQYF. The CDR3 DNA sequence: TGCGCCAGCAGCCCGGGGTCTAGCGGGGGCGGGCACGAGCAGTACTTC.

A few counts support this clone. This rearrangement joins TRBV30 to TRBJ1-1; D is undetermined. Trimming pared 4 bases from V and 6 bases from J, leaving 15 bases between. CDR3 length equals 13 residues. Germline V CDR1 and CDR2: GTSNPN, SVGIG (reference sequence). The CDR3 loop reads CAWTRPPSAEAFF. CDR3 in DNA: TGTGCCTGGACAAGGCCGCCGAGCGCTGAAGCTTTCTTT.

This chain uses TRBV3-1 (or the pseudogene TRBV3-2) with TRBJ2-1; D ambiguous. CDR3 size: 14 residues. CDR1 and CDR2 from the germline V gene are LGHDT and YNNKEL (reference sequence). Trimming pared 0 bases from V and 4 bases from J, leaving 7 bases between. The CDR3 nucleotides are TGTGCCAGCAGCCAAGATTTAGTTTACAATGAGCAGTTCTTC. As protein: CASSQDLVYNEQFF.

The V gene is TRBV19, the J gene TRBJ1-5, with 10 bases lining up with TRBD1. Germline V lookup: CDR1 LNHDA, CDR2 SQIVND (reference sequence). V lost 11 bases and J lost 2; bases outside the gene matches: 12. The length of the CDR3 is 16 residues. In DNA form, the CDR3 reads TGTGCCCGCTATTCCCGGGACAGGGGATGCAATCAGCCCCAGCATTTT. Its protein product is CARYSRDRGCNQPQHF.

The chain links TRBV5-1 to TRBJ2-2; 10 positions match TRBD1. Losses at the gene ends were 5 bases for V and 6 bases for J; bases not matched to a gene: 7. There are 15 residues in the CDR3. In germline, CDR1 is SGHRS, CDR2 YFSETQ. CDR3 region: CASREGQGIAGELFF. CDR3 coding DNA: TGCGCCAGCAGAGAGGGACAGGGGATCGCCGGGGAGCTGTTTTTT.

A few counts support this clone. V gene TRBV13 combines with J gene TRBJ2-1; the D is unclear. V was cut by 0 bases and J by 1 base, with 13 bases left in between. CDR1 PRHDT and CDR2 FYEKMQ come from the germline V gene (reference sequence). There are 17 residues in the CDR3. CDR3 loop: CASSLGARPNSYNEQFF. Here the CDR3 DNA reads TGTGCCAGCAGCTTAGGGGCGAGGCCCAATTCCTACAATGAGCAGTTCTTC.

The chain joins TRBV6-2 or TRBV6-3 to TRBJ1-3; weak D call: TRBD1 (5 bases). Germline-derived CDR1 and CDR2 are MNHEY and SVGEGT. The CDR3 is made up of 16 amino acids. V was trimmed by 6 bases and J by 9 bases, leaving 24 bases between them. CDR3 residues: CASSHTGTAASGTIYF. Here the CDR3 DNA reads TGTGCCAGCAGCCATACCGGGACCGCGGCCAGTGGCACCATATATTTT.

V is TRBV11-2 and J is TRBJ2-7; D perhaps matches TRBD2 (6 bases). Germline CDR1 SGHAT, CDR2 FQNNGV. This CDR3 is 14 amino acids long. V was pared by 3 bases and J by 1 base, with 10 bases between. CDR3 region: CASSLRGGSYEQYF. The CDR3 coding sequence is TGTGCCAGCAGCTTGCGGGGAGGATCCTACGAGCAGTACTTC.